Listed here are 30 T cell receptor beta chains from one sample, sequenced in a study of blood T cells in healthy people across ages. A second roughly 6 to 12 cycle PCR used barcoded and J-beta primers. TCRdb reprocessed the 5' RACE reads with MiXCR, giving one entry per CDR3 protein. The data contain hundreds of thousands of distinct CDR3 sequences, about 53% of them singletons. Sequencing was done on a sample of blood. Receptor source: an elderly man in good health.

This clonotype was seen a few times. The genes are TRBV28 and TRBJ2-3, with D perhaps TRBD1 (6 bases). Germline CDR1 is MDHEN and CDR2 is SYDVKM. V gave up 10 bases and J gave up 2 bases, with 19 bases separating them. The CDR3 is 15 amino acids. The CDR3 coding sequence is TGTGCCATCAGGGACATTAGGACTTACACAGATACGCAGTATTTT. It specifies CAIRDIRTYTDTQYF.

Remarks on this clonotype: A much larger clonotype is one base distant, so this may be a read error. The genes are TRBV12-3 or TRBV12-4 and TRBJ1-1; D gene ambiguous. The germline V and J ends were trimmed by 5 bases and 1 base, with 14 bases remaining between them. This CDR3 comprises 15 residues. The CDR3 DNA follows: TGTGCCAGCAGTGCAAGACGTGGATCGAACACTGAAGCTTTCTTT. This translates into CASSARRGSNTEAFF.

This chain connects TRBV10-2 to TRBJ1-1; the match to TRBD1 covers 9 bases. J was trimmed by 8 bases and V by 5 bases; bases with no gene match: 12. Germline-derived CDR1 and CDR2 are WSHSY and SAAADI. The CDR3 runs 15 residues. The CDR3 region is CASSSRDRAGTEAFF. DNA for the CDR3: TGCGCCAGCAGTTCCCGGGACAGGGCGGGCACAGAAGCTTTCTTT.

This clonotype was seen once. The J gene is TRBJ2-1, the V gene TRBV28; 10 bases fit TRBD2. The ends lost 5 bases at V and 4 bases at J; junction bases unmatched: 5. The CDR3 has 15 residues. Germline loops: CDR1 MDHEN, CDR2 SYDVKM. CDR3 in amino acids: CASSPTGLAYNEQFF. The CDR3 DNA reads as TGTGCCAGCAGTCCGACGGGACTAGCGTACAATGAGCAGTTCTTC.

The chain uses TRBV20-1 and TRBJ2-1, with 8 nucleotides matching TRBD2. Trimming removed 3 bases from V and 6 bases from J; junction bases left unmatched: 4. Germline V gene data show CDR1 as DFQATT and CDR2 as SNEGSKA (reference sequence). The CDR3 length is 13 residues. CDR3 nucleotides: TGCAGTGCTAGTCGGGAGGGGATCAATGAGCAGTTCTTC. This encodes CSASREGINEQFF.

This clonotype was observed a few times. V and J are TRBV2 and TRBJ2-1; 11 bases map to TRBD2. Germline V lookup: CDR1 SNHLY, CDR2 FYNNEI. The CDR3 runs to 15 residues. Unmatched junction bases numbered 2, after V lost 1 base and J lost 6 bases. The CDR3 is CASSEVLAGGNEQFF. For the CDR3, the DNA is TGTGCCAGCAGTGAAGTGCTAGCGGGAGGCAATGAGCAGTTCTTC.

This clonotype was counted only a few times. The CDR3 nucleotides read TGCAGTGCAAGCCGGGGGGCGTCGTTCCGGAATTCACCCCTCCACTTT. Protein product: CSASRGASFRNSPLHF. V gene TRBV20-1 combines with J gene TRBJ1-6, with D maybe TRBD1 (6 bases). CDR1 is DFQATT and CDR2 is SNEGSKA in the germline V gene (reference sequence). V lost 6 bases and J lost 7, with 22 bases in between. The CDR3 is 16 residues long.

CDR3: CASSLDRSANTQYF. CDR3 DNA: TGTGCCAGCAGCTTAGACCGGAGTGCGAATACGCAGTATTTT. The chain joins TRBV7-9 to TRBJ2-3; D is unclear. Deletions cut 1 base from V and 7 bases from J, with 12 bases between. Germline V gene data show CDR1 as SEHNR and CDR2 as FQNEAQ (reference sequence). The CDR3 extends over 14 amino acids.

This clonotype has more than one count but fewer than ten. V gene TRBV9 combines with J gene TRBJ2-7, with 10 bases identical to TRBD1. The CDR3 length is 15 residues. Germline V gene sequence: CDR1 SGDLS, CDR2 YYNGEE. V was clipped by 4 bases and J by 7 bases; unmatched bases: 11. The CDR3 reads CASSLRGTGVGEQYF. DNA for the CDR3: TGTGCCAGCAGCCTTCGTGGGACAGGGGTGGGTGAGCAGTACTTC.

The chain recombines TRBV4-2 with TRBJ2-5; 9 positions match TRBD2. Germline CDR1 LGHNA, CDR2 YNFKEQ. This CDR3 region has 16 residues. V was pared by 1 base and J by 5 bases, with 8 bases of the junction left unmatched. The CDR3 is CASSQGGAGGQETQYF. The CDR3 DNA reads TGTGCCAGCAGCCAAGGAGGTGCGGGAGGGCAGGAGACCCAGTACTTC.

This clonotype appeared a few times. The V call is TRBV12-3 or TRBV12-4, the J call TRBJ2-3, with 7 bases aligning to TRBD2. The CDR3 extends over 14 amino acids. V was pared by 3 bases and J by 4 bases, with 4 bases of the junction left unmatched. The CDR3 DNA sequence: TGTGCCAGCAGTTTCTTGCGGGGGTCAGATACGCAGTATTTT. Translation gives CASSFLRGSDTQYF.

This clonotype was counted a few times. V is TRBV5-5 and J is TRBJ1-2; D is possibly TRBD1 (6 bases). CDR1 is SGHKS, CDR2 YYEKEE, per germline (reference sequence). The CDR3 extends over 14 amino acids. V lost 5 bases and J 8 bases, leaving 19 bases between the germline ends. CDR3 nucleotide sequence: TGTGCCAGCAGAAGACCGGAGGGGGTCTGGGGCTACACCTTC. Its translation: CASRRPEGVWGYTF.

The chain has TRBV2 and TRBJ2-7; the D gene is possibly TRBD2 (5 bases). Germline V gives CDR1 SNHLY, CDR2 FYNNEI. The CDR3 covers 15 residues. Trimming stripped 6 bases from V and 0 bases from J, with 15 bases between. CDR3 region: CASSADGLSSYEQYF. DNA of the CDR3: TGTGCCAGCAGCGCGGACGGACTTTCCTCCTACGAGCAGTACTTC. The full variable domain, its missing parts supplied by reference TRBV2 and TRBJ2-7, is EPEVTQTPSHQVTQMGQEVILRCVPISNHLYFYWYRQILGQKVEFLVSFYNNEISEKSEIFDDQFSVERPDGSNFTLKIRSTKLEDSAMYFCASSADGLSSYEQYFGPGTRLTVT.

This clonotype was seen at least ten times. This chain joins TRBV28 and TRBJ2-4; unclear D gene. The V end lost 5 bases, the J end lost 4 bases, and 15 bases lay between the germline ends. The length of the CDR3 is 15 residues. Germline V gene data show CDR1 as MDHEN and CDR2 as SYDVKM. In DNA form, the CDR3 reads TGTGCCAGCAGTGTTAGTTCCCCAATAAAAAACATTCAGTACTTC. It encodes CASSVSSPIKNIQYF.

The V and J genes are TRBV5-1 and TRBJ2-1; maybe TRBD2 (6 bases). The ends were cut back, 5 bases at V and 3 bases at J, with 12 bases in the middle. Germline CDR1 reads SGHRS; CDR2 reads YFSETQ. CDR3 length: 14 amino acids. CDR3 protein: CASRLGTDYNEQFF. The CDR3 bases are TGCGCCAGCAGACTCGGGACTGACTACAATGAGCAGTTCTTC.

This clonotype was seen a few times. The CDR3 DNA reads TGTGCCAGCAGTGAATCGGAGGGCTATGGCTACACCTTC. It translates to CASSESEGYGYTF. J is TRBJ1-2 and V is TRBV25-1; D is unclear. This CDR3 spans 13 amino acids. Trimming stripped 1 base from V and 4 bases from J, with 7 bases between. The germline V gene encodes CDR1 MGHDK and CDR2 SYGVNS.

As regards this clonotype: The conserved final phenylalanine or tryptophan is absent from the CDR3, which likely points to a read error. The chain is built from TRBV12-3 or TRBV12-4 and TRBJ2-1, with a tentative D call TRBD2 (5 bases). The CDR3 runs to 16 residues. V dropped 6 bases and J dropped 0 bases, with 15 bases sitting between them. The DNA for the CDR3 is TGTGCCAGCAGATCAGGCGGGTGGAGCTCCTACAATGAGCAGTTCTTA. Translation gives CASRSGGWSSYNEQFL.

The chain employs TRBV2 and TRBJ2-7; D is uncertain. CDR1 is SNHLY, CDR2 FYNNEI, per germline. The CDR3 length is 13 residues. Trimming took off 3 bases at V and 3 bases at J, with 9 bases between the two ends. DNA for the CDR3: TGTGCCAGCAGTGACCTAGGGCGCTACGAGCAGTACTTC. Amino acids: CASSDLGRYEQYF.

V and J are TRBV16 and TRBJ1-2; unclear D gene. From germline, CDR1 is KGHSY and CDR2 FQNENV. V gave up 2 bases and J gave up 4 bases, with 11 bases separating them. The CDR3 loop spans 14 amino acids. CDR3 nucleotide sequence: TGTGCCAGCAGCCAAGAGGGCACCACCTATGGCTACACCTTC. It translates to CASSQEGTTYGYTF.

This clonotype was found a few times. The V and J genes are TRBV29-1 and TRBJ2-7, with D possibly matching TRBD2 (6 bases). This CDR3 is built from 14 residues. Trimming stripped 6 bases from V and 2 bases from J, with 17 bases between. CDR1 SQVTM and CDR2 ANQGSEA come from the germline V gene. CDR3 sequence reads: CSVRGAREAYEQYF. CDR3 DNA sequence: TGCAGCGTCCGCGGGGCCAGGGAGGCCTACGAGCAGTACTTC.

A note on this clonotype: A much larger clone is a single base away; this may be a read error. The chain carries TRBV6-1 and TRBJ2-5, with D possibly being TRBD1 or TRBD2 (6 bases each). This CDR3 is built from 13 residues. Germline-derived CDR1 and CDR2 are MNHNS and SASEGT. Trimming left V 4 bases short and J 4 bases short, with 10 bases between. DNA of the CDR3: TGTGCCAGCAGTGCGGGGGCTCGAGAGACCCAGTACTTC. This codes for CASSAGARETQYF.

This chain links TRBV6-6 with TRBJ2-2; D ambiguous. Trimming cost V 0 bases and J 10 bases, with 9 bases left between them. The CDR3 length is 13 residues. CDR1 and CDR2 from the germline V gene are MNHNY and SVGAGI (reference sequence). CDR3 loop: CASSYSPRQELFF. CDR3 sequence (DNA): TGTGCCAGCAGTTACTCCCCCCGTCAGGAGCTGTTTTTT.

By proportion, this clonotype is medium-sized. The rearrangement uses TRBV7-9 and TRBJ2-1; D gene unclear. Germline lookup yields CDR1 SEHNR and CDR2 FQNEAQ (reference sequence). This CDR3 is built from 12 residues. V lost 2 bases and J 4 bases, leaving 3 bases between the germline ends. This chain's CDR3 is CASSLLYNEQFF. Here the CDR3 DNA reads TGTGCCAGCAGCTTACTTTACAATGAGCAGTTCTTC.

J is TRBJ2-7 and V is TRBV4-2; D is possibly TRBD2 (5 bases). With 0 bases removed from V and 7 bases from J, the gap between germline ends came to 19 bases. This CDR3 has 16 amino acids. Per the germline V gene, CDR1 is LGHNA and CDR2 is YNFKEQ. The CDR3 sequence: CASSQDRSSRNNEQYF. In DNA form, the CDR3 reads TGTGCCAGCAGCCAAGATAGATCTAGCAGGAACAATGAGCAGTACTTC.

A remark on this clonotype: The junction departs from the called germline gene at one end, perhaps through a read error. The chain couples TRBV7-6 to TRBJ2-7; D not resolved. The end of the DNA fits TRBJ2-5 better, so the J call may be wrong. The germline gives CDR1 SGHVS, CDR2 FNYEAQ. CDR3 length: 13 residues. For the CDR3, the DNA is TGTGCCAGCCTGAGAGACCGCCAAGGGACCCAGTACTTC. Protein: CASLRDRQGTQYF.

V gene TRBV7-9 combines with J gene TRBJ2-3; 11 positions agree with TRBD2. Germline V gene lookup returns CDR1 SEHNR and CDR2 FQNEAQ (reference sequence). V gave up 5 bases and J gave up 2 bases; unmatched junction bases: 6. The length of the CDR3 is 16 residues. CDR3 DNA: TGTGCCAGCAGCCTCGGGACTAGCGGAACCACAGATACGCAGTATTTT. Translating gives CASSLGTSGTTDTQYF.

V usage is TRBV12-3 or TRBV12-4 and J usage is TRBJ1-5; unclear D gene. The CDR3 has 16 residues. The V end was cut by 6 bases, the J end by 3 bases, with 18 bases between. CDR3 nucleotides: TGTGCCAGCAGCCCTCGCACCGGAGGGAACAATCAGCCCCAGCATTTT. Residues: CASSPRTGGNNQPQHF.

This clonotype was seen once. The CDR3 loop reads CASSQGSGNSYEQYF. CDR3 sequence (DNA): TGTGCCAGCAGCCAAGGCAGCGGGAACTCCTACGAGCAGTACTTC. The chain has TRBV3-1 and TRBJ2-7, with 7 bases aligning to TRBD2. V lost 1 base, J lost 0 bases, and 3 bases stayed unmatched. Germline lookup yields CDR1 LGHDT and CDR2 YNNKEL (reference sequence). The CDR3 runs to 15 residues.

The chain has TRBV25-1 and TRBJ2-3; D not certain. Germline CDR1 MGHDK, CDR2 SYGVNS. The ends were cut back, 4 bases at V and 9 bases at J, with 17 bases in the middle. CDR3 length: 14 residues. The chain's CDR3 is CASSVIWPYPTQYF. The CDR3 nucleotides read TGTGCCAGCAGTGTCATATGGCCTTACCCCACGCAGTATTTT.

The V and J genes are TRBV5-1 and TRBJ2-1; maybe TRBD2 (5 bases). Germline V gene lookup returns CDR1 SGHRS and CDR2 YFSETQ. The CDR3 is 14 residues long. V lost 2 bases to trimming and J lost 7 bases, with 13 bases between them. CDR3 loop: CASSFPSGKNEQFF. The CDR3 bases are TGCGCCAGCAGCTTTCCTTCCGGGAAAAATGAGCAGTTCTTC.